Described below is a single TCR beta chain sequence and its context. Its antigen is unidentified. Germline loops: CDR1 MNHEY, CDR2 SVGAGI. There are 15 residues in the CDR3. V lost 6 bases to trimming and J lost 3 bases; unmatched junction nucleotides: 4. Here immunoSEQ multiplex PCR was the method, and the copy in TCRdb shows in-frame clones only, minus some. In the table there are tens of thousands of clones, around 82% of which are singletons. These data originate in a study of PD-L1 blockade in urothelial cancer. Study-wide context: Administration of atezolizumab to patients began at some point between 2014 and 2016, at 1,200 mg intravenously every 3 weeks. Individuals in the cohort had been given 0 to 3 earlier chemotherapy regimens. Across blood samples, T cells had a median count of 141,255.

The sample's time point: pretreatment peripheral blood. Points from the study as a whole: Clones that were tumor-associated expanded more in the blood of durable-benefit patients at 3 weeks.

The clonotype comes from a man in his 60s with urothelial cancer. The source was PBMCs, collected around atezolizumab (anti-PD-L1) treatment. The genes are TRBV6-5 and TRBJ2-2; 10 bases align to TRBD1. The CDR3 spells CASSRDRGHTGELFF. The CDR3 region has the DNA TGTGCCAGCAGCCGGGACAGGGGACACACCGGGGAGCTGTTTTTT.